These 5 T cell receptor beta chains were sequenced from one sample in a study of CXCR3-negative and CXCR3-positive naive CD8 T cells. Preparation of TRB cDNA libraries relied on 5' RACE carrying UMI labels. TCRdb reworked the 5' RACE reads into one entry per CDR3 protein, no DNA. Listed are about 28,000 distinct CDR3 sequences; approximately 10% falls within the top ten. Sequencing used memory CD8+ T cells from blood. These receptors all come from a human donor in good health. Some clones in this sample may be carry-over from other donors' samples.

The J gene is TRBJ2-1, the V gene TRBV28; TCRdb's D call, TRBD2, is unchecked because there is no DNA. This CDR3 contains 18 residues. Germline values: CDR1 MDHEN, CDR2 SYDVKM. The CDR3 here is CASSLKGEYSEGFDEQFF. Full variable domain (rest looked up from reference TRBV28 and TRBJ2-1): DVKVTQSSRYLVKRTGEKVFLECVQDMDHENMFWYRQDPGLGLRLIYFSYDVKMKEKGDIPEGYSVSREKKERFSLILESASTNQTSMYLCASSLKGEYSEGFDEQFFGPGTRLTVL.

The chain is built from TRBV9 and TRBJ2-5; no DNA is available, so the TRBD1 call from TCRdb remains unchecked. Germline CDR1 and CDR2: SGDLS and YYNGEE. The CDR3 is 17 residues long. The CDR3 here is CASSAFTAVLGTETQYF.

V gene TRBV20-1 combines with J gene TRBJ2-4; as DNA is missing, the TRBD2 call by TCRdb cannot be tested. CDR1 DFQATT and CDR2 SNEGSKA come from the germline V gene (reference sequence). The CDR3 spans 13 residues. This CDR3 reads CSARTAPEVEYPF.

V gene TRBV6-5 combines with J gene TRBJ1-6; lacking DNA, the TRBD1 call made by TCRdb goes unchecked. There are 17 residues in the CDR3. Germline CDR1 MNHEY, CDR2 SVGAGI. The CDR3 sequence is CASSVTGPSSYNSPLHF.

This rearrangement joins TRBV7-9 to TRBJ2-5; absent DNA, TCRdb's TRBD2 call cannot be checked. CDR1 is SEHNR, CDR2 FQNEAQ, per germline (reference sequence). There are 16 residues in the CDR3. The CDR3 spells CASSLLAGGAPETQYF. Based on the CDR3 plus reference TRBV7-9 and TRBJ2-5, the full variable domain is DTGVSQNPRHKITKRGQNVTFRCDPISEHNRLYWYRQTLGQGPEFLTYFQNEAQLEKSRLLSDRFSAERPKGSFSTLEIQRTEQGDSAMYLCASSLLAGGAPETQYFGPGTRLLVL.